This TCR beta chain was recovered during a study of PD-L1 blockade in urothelial cancer. CDR1 and CDR2 (germline): GTSNPN, SVGIG (reference sequence). The V end lost 0 bases, the J end lost 7 bases, and 12 bases lay between the germline ends. The length of the CDR3 is 14 residues. Time point given: pretreatment peripheral blood. The assay was immunoSEQ multiplex PCR, and TCRdb's table has in-frame clones only and misses some. The sample includes some 46,000 clones, 80% seen only once; the top ten take 15% to 20%. The chain couples TRBV30 to TRBJ2-2; D call uncertain. This receptor was identified in a man in his sixties with urothelial cancer. The source material was PBMCs, sampled around atezolizumab (anti-PD-L1) treatment. Written as DNA, the CDR3 is TGTGCCTGGAGTGTAATGTCAGTCGACGGGGAGCTGTTTTTT. Its translation: CAWSVMSVDGELFF.